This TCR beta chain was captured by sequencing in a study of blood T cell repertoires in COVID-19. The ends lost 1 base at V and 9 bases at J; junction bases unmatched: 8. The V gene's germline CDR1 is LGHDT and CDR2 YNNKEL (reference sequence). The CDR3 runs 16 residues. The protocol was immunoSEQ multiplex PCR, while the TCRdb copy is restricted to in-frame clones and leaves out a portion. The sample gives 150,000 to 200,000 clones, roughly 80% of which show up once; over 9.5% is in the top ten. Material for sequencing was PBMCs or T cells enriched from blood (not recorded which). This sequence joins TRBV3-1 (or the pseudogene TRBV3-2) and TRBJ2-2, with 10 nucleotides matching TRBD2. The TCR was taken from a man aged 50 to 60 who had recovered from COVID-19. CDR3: CASSQGSSGGPRELFF. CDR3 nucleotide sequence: TGTGCCAGCAGCCAAGGGTCTAGCGGGGGACCTCGGGAGCTGTTTTTT.